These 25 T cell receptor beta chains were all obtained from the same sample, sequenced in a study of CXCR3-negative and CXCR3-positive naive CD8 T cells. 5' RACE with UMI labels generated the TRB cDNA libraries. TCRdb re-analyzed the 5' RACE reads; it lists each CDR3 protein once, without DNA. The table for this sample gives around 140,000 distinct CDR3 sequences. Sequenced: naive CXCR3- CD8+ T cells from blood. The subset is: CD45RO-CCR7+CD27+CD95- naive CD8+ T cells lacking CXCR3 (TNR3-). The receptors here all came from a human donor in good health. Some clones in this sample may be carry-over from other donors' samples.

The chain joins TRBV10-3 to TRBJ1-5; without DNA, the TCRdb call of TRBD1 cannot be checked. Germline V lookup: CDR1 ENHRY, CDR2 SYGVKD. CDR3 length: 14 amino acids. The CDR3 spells CAISGTGGNQPQHF.

The CDR3 sequence is CSVESDLAWQFF. This chain joins TRBV29-1 and TRBJ2-1; the D call of TRBD2 rests on TCRdb alone, since no DNA is present to check it. CDR1 and CDR2 (germline): SQVTM, ANQGSEA. This CDR3 contains 12 residues.

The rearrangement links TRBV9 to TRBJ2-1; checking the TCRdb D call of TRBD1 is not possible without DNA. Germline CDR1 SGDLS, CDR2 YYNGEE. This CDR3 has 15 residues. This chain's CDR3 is CASSGRTGTYNEQFF. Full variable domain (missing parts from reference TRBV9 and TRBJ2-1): DSGVTQTPKHLITATGQRVTLRCSPRSGDLSVYWYQQSLDQGLQFLIQYYNGEERAKGNILERFSAQQFPDLHSELNLSSLELGDSALYFCASSGRTGTYNEQFFGPGTRLTVL.

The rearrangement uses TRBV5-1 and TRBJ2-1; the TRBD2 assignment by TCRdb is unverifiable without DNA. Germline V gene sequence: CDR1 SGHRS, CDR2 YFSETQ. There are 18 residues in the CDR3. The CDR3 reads CASRGLAGGRSSYNEQFF.

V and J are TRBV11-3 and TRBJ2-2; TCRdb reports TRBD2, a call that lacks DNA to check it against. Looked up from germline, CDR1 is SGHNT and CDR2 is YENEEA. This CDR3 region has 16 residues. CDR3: CASSSPLKRETGELFF.

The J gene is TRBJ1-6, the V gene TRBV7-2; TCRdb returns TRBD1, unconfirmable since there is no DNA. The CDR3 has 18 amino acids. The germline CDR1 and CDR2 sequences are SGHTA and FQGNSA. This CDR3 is CASSLDGTWGPGNSPLHF.

This CDR3 is CASSSGQGTDTQYF. The gene calls are TRBV7-9 and TRBJ2-3; the TCRdb D gene call, TRBD1, has no DNA to confirm it. The CDR3 covers 14 residues. Germline V gene lookup returns CDR1 SEHNR and CDR2 FQNEAQ (reference sequence).

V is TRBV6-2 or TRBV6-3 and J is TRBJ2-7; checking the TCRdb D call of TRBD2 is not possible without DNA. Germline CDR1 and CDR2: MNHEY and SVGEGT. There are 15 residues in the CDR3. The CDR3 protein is CASSYEGLVSSEQYF.

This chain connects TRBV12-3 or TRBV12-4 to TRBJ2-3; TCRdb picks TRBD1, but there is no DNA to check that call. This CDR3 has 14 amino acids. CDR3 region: CASTNRVLGDTQYF.

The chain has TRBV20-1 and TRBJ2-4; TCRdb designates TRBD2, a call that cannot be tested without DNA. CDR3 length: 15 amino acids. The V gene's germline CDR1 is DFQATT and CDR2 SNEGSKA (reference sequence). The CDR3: CSATTGDIAKNIQYF.

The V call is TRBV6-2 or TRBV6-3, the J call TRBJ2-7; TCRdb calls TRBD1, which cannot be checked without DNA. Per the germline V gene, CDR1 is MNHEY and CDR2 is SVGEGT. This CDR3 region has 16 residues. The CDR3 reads CASSYSYRGGQYEQYF.

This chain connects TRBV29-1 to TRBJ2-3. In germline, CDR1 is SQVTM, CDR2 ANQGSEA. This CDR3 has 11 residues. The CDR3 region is CSVVLGDTQYF.

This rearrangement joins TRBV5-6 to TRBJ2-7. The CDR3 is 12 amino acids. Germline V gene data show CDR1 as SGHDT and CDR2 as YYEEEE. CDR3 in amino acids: CASSSDADEQYF.

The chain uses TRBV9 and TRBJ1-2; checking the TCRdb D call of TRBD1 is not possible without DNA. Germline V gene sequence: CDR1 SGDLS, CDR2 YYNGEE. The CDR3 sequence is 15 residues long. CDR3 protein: CASSVGTGKEFGYTF.

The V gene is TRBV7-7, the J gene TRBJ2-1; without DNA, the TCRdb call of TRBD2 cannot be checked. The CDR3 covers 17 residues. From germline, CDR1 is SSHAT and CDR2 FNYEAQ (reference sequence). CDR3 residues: CASSPRPFSGGYNEQFF.

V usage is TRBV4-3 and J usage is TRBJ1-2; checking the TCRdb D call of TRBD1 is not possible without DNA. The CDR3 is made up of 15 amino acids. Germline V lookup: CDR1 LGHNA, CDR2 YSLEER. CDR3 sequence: CASSHRLDSNYGYTF.

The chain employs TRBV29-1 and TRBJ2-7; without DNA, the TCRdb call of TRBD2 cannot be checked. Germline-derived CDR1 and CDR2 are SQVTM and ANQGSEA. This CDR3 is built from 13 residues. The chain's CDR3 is CSAVPSEFNEQYF.

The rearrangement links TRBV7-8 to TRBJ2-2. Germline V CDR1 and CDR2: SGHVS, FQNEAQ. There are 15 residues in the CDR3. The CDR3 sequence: CASSLGPANTGELFF.

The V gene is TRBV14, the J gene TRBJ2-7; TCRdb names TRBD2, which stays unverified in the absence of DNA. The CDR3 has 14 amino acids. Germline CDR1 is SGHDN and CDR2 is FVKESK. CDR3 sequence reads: CASSRTDYSYEQYF.

This chain's CDR3 is CASSFLSYEQYF. The V gene is TRBV7-8, the J gene TRBJ2-7. CDR3 size: 12 residues. Germline lookup yields CDR1 SGHVS and CDR2 FQNEAQ.

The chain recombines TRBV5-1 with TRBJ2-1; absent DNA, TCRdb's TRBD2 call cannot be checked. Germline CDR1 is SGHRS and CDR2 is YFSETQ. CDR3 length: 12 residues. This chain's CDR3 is CASSTGPEEEFF. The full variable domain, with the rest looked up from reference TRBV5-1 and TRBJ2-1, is KAGVTQTPRYLIKTRGQQVTLSCSPISGHRSVSWYQQTPGQGLQFLFEYFSETQRNKGNFPGRFSGRQFSNSRSEMNVSTLELGDSALYLCASSTGPEEEFFGPGTRLTVL.

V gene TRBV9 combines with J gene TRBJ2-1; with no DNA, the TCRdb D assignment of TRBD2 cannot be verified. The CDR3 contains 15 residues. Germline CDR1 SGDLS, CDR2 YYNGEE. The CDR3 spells CASSSSGGAGNEQFF. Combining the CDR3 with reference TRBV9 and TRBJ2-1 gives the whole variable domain DSGVTQTPKHLITATGQRVTLRCSPRSGDLSVYWYQQSLDQGLQFLIQYYNGEERAKGNILERFSAQQFPDLHSELNLSSLELGDSALYFCASSSSGGAGNEQFFGPGTRLTVL.

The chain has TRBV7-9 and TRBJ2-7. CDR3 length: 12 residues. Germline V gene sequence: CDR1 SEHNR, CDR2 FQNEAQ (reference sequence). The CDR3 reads CASSLGLLEQYF. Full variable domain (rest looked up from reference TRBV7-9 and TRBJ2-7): DTGVSQNPRHKITKRGQNVTFRCDPISEHNRLYWYRQTLGQGPEFLTYFQNEAQLEKSRLLSDRFSAERPKGSFSTLEIQRTEQGDSAMYLCASSLGLLEQYFGPGTRLTVT.

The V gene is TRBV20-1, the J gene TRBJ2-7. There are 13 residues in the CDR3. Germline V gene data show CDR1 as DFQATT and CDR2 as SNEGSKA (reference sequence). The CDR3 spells CSAIDEYPYEQYF.

The CDR3 protein is CASSLAPFVNEQFF. The V call is TRBV5-1, the J call TRBJ2-1. Germline CDR1 is SGHRS and CDR2 is YFSETQ. The CDR3 is 14 residues long.